The clone carrying this T cell receptor beta chain was seen a handful of times. Its target is unknown. The data stem from a study of cytomegalovirus exposure and HLA in healthy donors. Study-level points and caveats: Earlier analysis yielded a pattern in which most TCR beta V segments were productive about 90% or about 30% of the time. A cluster of highly shared sequence variants was likely a sequencing artifact.

60 Vbeta and 13 Jbeta primers were used in PCR. Only in-frame clones appear in the TCRdb table, and some are missing; sequencing was by immunoSEQ multiplex PCR. The sample comprises fewer than 250,000 clones, around 84% of which are singletons, and approximately 3.6% rests with the top ten. The CDR3 runs to 14 residues. With V trimmed by 2 bases and J by 7 bases, 5 bases remained unmatched. Germline-derived CDR1 and CDR2 are GTSNPN and SVGIG (reference sequence). V gene TRBV30 combines with J gene TRBJ2-1; TRBD2 matches at 10 bases. Sequencing was performed on PBMCs. The source is a middle-aged man in good health and CMV-seropositive. The DNA of the CDR3 is TGTGCCTGGAGTCGGCTAGCGGGAGTTAATGAGCAGTTCTTC. It translates to CAWSRLAGVNEQFF.